This T cell receptor (beta chain) was documented in a study of blood T cell repertoires in COVID-19. Comments on this clone: This specimen includes other DNA sequences encoding the same CDR3.

The CDR3 is 13 amino acids. V lost 1 base, J lost 1 base, and 5 bases lay in between. Method: immunoSEQ multiplex PCR; TCRdb's copy keeps in-frame clones and lacks some. The data hold some 120,000 clones, with around nine tenths observed a single time. The sequenced sample was peripheral blood. The source is a human donor with active COVID-19. The donor label of this sample is uncertain. The chain uses TRBV12-3 or TRBV12-4 and TRBJ2-7, with no clear D. The CDR3 DNA is TGTGCCAGCAGTTTAGGTAGTTCCTACGAGCAGTACTTC. Protein sequence: CASSLGSSYEQYF.